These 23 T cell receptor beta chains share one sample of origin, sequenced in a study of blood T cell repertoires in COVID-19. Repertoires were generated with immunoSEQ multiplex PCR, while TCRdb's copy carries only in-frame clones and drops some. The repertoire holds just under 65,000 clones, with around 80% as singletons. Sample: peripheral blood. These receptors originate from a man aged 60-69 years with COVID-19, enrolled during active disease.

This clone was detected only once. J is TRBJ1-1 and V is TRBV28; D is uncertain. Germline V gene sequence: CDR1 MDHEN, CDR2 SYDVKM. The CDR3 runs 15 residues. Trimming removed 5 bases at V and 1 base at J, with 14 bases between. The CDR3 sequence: CASSNPQRGNTEAFF. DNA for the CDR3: TGTGCCAGCAGTAACCCCCAGCGAGGGAACACTGAAGCTTTCTTT.

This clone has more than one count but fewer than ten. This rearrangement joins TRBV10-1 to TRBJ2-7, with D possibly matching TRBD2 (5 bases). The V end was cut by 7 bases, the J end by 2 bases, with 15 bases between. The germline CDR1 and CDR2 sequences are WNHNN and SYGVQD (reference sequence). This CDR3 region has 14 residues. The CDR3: CASNPLLGTYEQYF. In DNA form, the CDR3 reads TGCGCCAGCAATCCTCTACTAGGGACCTACGAGCAGTACTTC.

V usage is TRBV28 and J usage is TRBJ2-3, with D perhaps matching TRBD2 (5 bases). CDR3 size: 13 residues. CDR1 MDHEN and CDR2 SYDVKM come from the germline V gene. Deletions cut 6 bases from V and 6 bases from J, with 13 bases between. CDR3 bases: TGTGCCAGCAGATCTACAGCGGCGGATACGCAGTATTTT. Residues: CASRSTAADTQYF.

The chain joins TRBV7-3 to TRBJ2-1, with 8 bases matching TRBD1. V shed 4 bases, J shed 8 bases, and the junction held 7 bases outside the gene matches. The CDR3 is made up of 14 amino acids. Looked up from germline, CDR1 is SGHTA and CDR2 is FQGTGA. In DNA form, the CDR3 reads TGTGCCAGCAGCTCCGGACAGGGCAATGATGAGCAGTTCTTC. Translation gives CASSSGQGNDEQFF.

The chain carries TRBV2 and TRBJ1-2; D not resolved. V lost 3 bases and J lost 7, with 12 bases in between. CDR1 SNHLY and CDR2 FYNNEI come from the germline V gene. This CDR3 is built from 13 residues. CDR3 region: CASSESGEAGYTF. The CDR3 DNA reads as TGTGCCAGCAGTGAGTCTGGGGAGGCTGGCTACACCTTC.

The DNA of the CDR3 is TGTGCCAGCAGCGTAGGAATCAGGGGGTCACCCCTCCACTTT. This sequence encodes CASSVGIRGSPLHF. The rearrangement joins TRBV9 to TRBJ1-6, with 7 bases identical to TRBD1. V shed 0 bases and J 10 bases; nucleotides not matched to a gene: 4. The CDR3 has 14 amino acids. Germline values: CDR1 SGDLS, CDR2 YYNGEE.

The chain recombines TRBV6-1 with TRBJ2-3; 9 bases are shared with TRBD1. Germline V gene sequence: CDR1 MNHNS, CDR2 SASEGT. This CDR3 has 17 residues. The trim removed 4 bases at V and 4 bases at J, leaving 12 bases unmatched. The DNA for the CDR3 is TGTGCCAGCAGTGCCCTGCTAGGGACAGGGCGCGCAGATACGCAGTATTTT. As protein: CASSALLGTGRADTQYF.

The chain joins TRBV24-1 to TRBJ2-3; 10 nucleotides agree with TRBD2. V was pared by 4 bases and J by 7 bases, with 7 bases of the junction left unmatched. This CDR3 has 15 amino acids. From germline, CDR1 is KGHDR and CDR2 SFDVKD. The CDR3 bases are TGTGCCACCAGTGAGTCTAGCGGGAGTGTTTATACGCAGTATTTT. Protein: CATSESSGSVYTQYF.

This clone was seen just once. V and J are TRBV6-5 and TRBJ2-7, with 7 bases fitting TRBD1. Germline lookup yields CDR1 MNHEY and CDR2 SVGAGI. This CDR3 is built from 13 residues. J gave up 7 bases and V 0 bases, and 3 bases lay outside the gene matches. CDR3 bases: TGTGCCAGCAGTTACTCGACAGGGCGGGAGCAGTACTTC. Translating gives CASSYSTGREQYF.

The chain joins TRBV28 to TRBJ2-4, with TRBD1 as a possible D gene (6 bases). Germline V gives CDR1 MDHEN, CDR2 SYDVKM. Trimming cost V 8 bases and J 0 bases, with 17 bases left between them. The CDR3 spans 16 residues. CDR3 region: CASGPMGQLAKNIQYF. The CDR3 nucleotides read TGTGCCAGCGGACCGATGGGACAATTAGCCAAAAACATTCAGTACTTC.

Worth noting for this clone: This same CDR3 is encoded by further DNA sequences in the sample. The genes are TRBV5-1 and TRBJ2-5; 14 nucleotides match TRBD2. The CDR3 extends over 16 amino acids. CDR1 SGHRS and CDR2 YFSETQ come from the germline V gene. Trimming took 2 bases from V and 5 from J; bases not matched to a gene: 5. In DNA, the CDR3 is TGCGCCAGCAGCTTAGGACTAGCGGGAGGTTCGGAGACCCAGTACTTC. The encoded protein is CASSLGLAGGSETQYF.

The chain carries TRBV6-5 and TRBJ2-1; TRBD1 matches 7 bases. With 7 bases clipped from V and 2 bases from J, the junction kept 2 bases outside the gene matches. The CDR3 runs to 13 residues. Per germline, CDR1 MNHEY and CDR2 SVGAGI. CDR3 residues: CASTGQTYNEQFF. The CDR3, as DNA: TGTGCCAGCACGGGACAGACCTACAATGAGCAGTTCTTC.

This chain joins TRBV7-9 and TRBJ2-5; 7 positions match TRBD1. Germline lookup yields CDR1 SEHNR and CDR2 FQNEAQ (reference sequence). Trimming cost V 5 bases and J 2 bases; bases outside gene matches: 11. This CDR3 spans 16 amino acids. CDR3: CASSPPGQTFQETQYF. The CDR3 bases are TGTGCCAGCAGCCCTCCGGGACAGACGTTTCAAGAGACCCAGTACTTC.

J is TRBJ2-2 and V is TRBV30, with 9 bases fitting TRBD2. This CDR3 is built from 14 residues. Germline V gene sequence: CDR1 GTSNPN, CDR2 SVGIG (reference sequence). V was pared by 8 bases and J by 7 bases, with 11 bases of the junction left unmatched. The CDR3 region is CARQSGRFVGELFF. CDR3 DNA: TGTGCCCGCCAAAGCGGGAGGTTTGTCGGGGAGCTGTTTTTT.

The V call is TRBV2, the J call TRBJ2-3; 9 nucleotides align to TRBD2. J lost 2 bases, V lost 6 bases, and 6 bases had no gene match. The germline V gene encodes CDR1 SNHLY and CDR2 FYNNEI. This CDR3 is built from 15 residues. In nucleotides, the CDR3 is TGTGCCAGCAGCGCTTCTAGCGGGATCACAGATACGCAGTATTTT. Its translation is CASSASSGITDTQYF.

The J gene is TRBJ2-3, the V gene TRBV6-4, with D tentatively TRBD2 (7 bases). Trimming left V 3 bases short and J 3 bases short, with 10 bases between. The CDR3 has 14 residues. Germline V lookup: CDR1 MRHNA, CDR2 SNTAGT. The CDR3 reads CASSEGGATDTQYF. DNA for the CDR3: TGTGCCAGCAGTGAAGGGGGGGCTACAGATACGCAGTATTTT.

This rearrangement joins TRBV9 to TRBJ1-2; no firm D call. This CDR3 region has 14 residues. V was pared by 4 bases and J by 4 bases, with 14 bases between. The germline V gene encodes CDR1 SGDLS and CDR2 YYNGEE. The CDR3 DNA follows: TGTGCCAGCAGCCCCGCGGCCGGAGGCTATGGCTACACCTTC. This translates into CASSPAAGGYGYTF.

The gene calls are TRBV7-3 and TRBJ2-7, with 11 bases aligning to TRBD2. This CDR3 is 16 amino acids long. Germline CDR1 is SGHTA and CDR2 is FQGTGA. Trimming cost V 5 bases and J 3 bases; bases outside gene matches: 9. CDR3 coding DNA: TGTGCCAGCAGCGACCCCGGTAGCGGGAGGGACTACGAGCAGTACTTC. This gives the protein CASSDPGSGRDYEQYF.

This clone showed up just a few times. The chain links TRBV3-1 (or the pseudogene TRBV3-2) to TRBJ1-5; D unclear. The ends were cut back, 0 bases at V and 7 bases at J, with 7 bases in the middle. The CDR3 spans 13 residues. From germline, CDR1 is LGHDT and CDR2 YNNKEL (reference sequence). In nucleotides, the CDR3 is TGTGCCAGCAGCCAAGATGCTGAGCAGCCCCAGCATTTT. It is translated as CASSQDAEQPQHF.

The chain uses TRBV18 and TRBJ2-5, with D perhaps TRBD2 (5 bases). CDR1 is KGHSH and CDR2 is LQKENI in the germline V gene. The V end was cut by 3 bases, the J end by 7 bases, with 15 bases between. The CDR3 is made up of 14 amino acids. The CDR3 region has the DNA TGTGCCAGCTCACCCACGGGGAACGGAGGGACCCAGTACTTC. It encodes CASSPTGNGGTQYF.

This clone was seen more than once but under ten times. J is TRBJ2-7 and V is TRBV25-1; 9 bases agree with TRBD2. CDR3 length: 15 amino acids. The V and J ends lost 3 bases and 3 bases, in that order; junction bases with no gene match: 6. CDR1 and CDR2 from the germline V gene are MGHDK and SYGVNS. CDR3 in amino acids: CASSDPREGDYEQYF. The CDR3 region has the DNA TGTGCCAGCAGTGATCCGCGGGAGGGGGACTACGAGCAGTACTTC.

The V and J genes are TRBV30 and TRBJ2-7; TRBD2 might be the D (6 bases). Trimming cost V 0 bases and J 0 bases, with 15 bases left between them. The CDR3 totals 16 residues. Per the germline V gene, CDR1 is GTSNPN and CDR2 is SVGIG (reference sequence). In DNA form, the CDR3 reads TGTGCCTGGAGTGTAGGAGGGTCAGGGAGCTCCTACGAGCAGTACTTC. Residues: CAWSVGGSGSSYEQYF.

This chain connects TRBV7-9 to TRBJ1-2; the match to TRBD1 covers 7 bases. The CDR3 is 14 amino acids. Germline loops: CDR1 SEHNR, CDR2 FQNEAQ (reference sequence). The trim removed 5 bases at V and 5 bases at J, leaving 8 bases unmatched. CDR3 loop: CASSPEAGQYGYTF. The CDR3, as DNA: TGTGCCAGCAGCCCCGAGGCGGGACAGTATGGCTACACCTTC.